This T cell receptor (beta chain) was sequenced for a study of post-analysis software for immune sequencing data. Broader study findings: Significantly lower normalized Chao1 diversity was found in patients with multiple sclerosis relative to controls. Elevated frequency relative to controls characterized four to six TRBV segments in patients, TRBV5-6, TRBV5-1 and TRBV20-1 among them. Samples prepared in the same batch strongly co-clustered by F measure.

As concerns this clonotype: Its antigen is still unknown.

TCR beta libraries were prepared from cDNA with unique molecular identifiers. TCRdb passed the PCR reads through MiXCR, listing each CDR3 protein once. The sample carries approximately 150,000 distinct CDR3 sequences, 30% recorded once. The V end was cut by 2 bases, the J end by 3 bases, with 9 bases between. The CDR3 totals 14 residues. Germline lookup yields CDR1 SGHVS and CDR2 FQNEAQ. This TCR came from a girl under 18 with multiple sclerosis. The chain links TRBV7-8 to TRBJ2-3, with D unclear. Sequencing input: blood. This CDR3 reads CASSLTRETDTQYF. CDR3 coding DNA: TGTGCCAGCAGCTTAACAAGGGAAACAGATACGCAGTATTTT.